This is a list of T cell receptor beta chains from one sample in a study of cytomegalovirus exposure and HLA in healthy donors. Clones were read by immunoSEQ multiplex PCR, and TCRdb kept only the in-frame ones, dropping some. The sample yields about 130,000 clones, 80% to 90% seen once. The specimen was PBMCs. These receptor sequences come from a man aged 50 to 60 in good health and CMV-seronegative. Each CDR3 is given with its conserved first and last residue. The order of the fields is J gene, V gene, CDR3 length, CDR3 protein.

J: TRBJ1-6; V: TRBV4-2; length: 17; CDR3: CASSQSFGMGGGSPLHF
J: TRBJ2-7; V: TRBV4-3; length: 13; CDR3: CASSGGQSYEQYF
J: TRBJ2-3; V: TRBV7-9; length: 17; CDR3: CASSYLAGGGRTDTQYF
J: TRBJ2-7; V: TRBV23-1; length: 17; CDR3: CASSQSKGSGDIYEQYF
J: TRBJ2-3; V: TRBV5-6; length: 16; CDR3: CASSLAGQGAGNTQYF
J: TRBJ1-5; V: TRBV12-5; length: 13; CDR3: CASGLVGDQPQHF
J: TRBJ2-3; V: TRBV5-5; length: 16; CDR3: CASSFATSGGTDTQYF
J: TRBJ2-7; V: TRBV13; length: 18; CDR3: CASSMGLAGGTASYEQYF
J: TRBJ1-5; V: TRBV30; length: 13; CDR3: CAWSEGGSQPQHF
J: TRBJ2-3; V: TRBV10-1; length: 17; CDR3: CASSETWTRGGTDTQYF
J: TRBJ1-5; V: TRBV6-5; length: 14; CDR3: CASSVDRAIQPQHF
J: TRBJ1-1; V: TRBV9; length: 16; CDR3: CASSDGEGGQNTEAFF
J: TRBJ2-3; V: TRBV5-4; length: 16; CDR3: CASSLSGGPRTDTQYF
J: TRBJ1-4; V: TRBV4-1; length: 16; CDR3: CASSQDDRTSDEKLFF
J: TRBJ2-5; V: TRBV2; length: 12; CDR3: CARRADEETQYF
J: TRBJ2-1; V: TRBV7-2; length: 16; CDR3: CASSLFGGASYNEQFF
J: TRBJ1-2; V: TRBV5-4; length: 15; CDR3: CASSRGGGKRYGYTF
J: TRBJ2-1; V: TRBV10-3; length: 16; CDR3: CAISESAGGVSNEQFF
J: TRBJ1-1; V: TRBV18; length: 12; CDR3: CASSPTDTEAFF
J: TRBJ1-6; V: TRBV6-5; length: 16; CDR3: CASSYSGSSYNSPLHF
J: TRBJ2-5; V: TRBV10-3; length: 13; CDR3: CAIAGREAETQYF
J: TRBJ1-5; V: TRBV19; length: 16; CDR3: CASSLPLGGDNQPQHF
J: TRBJ2-3; V: TRBV19; length: 16; CDR3: CASRSSTRGGVDTQYF
J: TRBJ2-3; V: TRBV9; length: 19; CDR3: CASSPRIGGQGWGTDTQYF
J: TRBJ2-1; V: TRBV7-9; length: 15; CDR3: CASSLPGGPYNEQFF
J: TRBJ2-3; V: TRBV5-1; length: 14; CDR3: CASSQDSSTDTQYF
J: TRBJ1-4; V: TRBV18; length: 14; CDR3: CASSPESSSEKLFF
J: TRBJ2-5; V: TRBV9; length: 15; CDR3: CASSKSTQFQETQYF